A selection of T cell receptor beta chains follows, all from one sample in a study of blood T cell repertoires in COVID-19. TCRdb's table, derived via immunoSEQ multiplex PCR, lists solely in-frame clones and lacks some. The sample records approximately 250,000 clones, around 83% being singletons. Sequencing was carried out using peripheral blood. The receptors were sampled from a woman in her fifties or sixties with acute or convalescent COVID-19. The CDR3 runs from the conserved cysteine through the conserved F or W. A D gene is named only where the DNA matches it firmly. The size field is filled for only some rows; it gives once, few, many or a size class.

>NA|NA|TRBJ2-7|TRBV7-2
TGTGCCAGCAGCTTGAACCCAGAGGGCTTGGAGCAGTACTTC
CASSLNPEGLEQYF
>NA|NA|TRBJ1-1|TRBV27
TGTGCCAGCAGTCCCCGGACAAGGAGCTCTGAAGCTTTCTTT
CASSPRTRSSEAFF
>TRBD1|NA|TRBJ1-1|TRBV11-2
TGTGCCAGCAGCTTAGACCCGACAGGGGGGGACACTGAAGCTTTCTTT
CASSLDPTGGDTEAFF
>NA|NA|TRBJ1-3|TRBV27
TGTGCCAGCAGTTCCGCGGGTGGAAACACCATATATTTT
CASSSAGGNTIYF
>NA|NA|TRBJ1-2|TRBV12-3/TRBV12-4
TGTGCCAGCAGCCCAGGGTGGGGTCGTGGCTACACCTTC
CASSPGWGRGYTF
>TRBD2|NA|TRBJ2-1|TRBV19
TGTGCCAGTAACCCGACTAGCGGGGTTCCTGGTGAGCAGTTCTTC
CASNPTSGVPGEQFF
>NA|few|TRBJ1-1|TRBV19
TGTGCCAGTAGTATTAGCTTGAACACTGAAGCTTTCTTT
CASSISLNTEAFF
>NA|NA|TRBJ1-2|TRBV7-2
TGTGCCAGCAGCTTACGGAGATATGGCTACACCTTC
CASSLRRYGYTF
>NA|NA|TRBJ1-1|TRBV9
TGTGCCAGCAGCGTAGACACAACGAACACTGAAGCTTTCTTT
CASSVDTTNTEAFF
>TRBD1|NA|TRBJ1-4|TRBV7-9
TGTGCCAGCAGCTTAGGGACAGGGGGCGAAAAACTGTTTTTT
CASSLGTGGEKLFF
>TRBD1|NA|TRBJ1-4|TRBV5-1
TGCGCCAGCAGCTCGACAGGGGCCCCAACTAATGAAAAACTGTTTTTT
CASSSTGAPTNEKLFF
>NA|once|TRBJ2-2|TRBV6-4
TGTGCCAGCAGTGAGGACAGGAACACCGGGGAGCTGTTTTTT
CASSEDRNTGELFF
>TRBD2|NA|TRBJ2-2|TRBV2
TGTGCCAGCAGGGCCGGGACTAGCGGGAGCCCCGGGGAGCTGTTTTTT
CASRAGTSGSPGELFF
>NA|NA|TRBJ1-2|TRBV6-1
TGTGCCAGCAGTGAAGACAGAAACTATGGCTACACCTTC
CASSEDRNYGYTF
>TRBD1|NA|TRBJ2-5|TRBV6-1
TGTGCCAGCAGTGTGGGACAGACCCTGGGCCCAGTCCAGACCCAGTACTTC
CASSVGQTLGPVQTQYF
>NA|NA|TRBJ1-2|TRBV29-1
TGCAGCGTTGAAGAGGGCCAGGGCGGATATGGCTACACCTTC
CSVEEGQGGYGYTF
>NA|NA|TRBJ1-5|TRBV5-1
TGCGCCAGCAGCTTGGGGCAGGGCGGATGGCCCCAGCATTTT
CASSLGQGGWPQHF
>NA|NA|TRBJ2-1|TRBV3-1/TRBV3-2
TGTGCCAGCAGCCAATTCGATGAGCAGTTCTTC
CASSQFDEQFF
>NA|NA|TRBJ1-5|TRBV29-1
TGCAGCGTTTGGACAGCCCATAGCAATCAGCCCCAGCATTTT
CSVWTAHSNQPQHF
>TRBD1|NA|TRBJ1-5|TRBV19
TGTGCCAGTAGATCCAGGGGGTTGGGGGATAGCAATCAGCCCCAGCATTTT
CASRSRGLGDSNQPQHF
>NA|NA|TRBJ1-1|TRBV30
TGTGCCTGGACCCCTATAACGAACACTGAAGCTTTCTTT
CAWTPITNTEAFF
>NA|NA|TRBJ2-1|TRBV5-1
TGCGCCAGCAGCCCAGGGGCGCTGGGGGACAATGAGCAGTTCTTC
CASSPGALGDNEQFF
>TRBD1|NA|TRBJ1-5|TRBV28
TGTGCCAGCAGTTTATACACAGGGGGGAATCAGCCCCAGCATTTT
CASSLYTGGNQPQHF
>TRBD2|NA|TRBJ2-7|TRBV19
TGTGCCAGTAGGACTAGCGGGGGATCCTACGAGCAGTACTTC
CASRTSGGSYEQYF